This record concerns one T cell receptor beta chain sequence. Antigen unknown. This entry is derived from a study of chemoradiotherapy in HPV16-positive cancers. Study summary: Candidate HPV-specific T-cell clones and common TCR motifs came from functional assays in two HPV16-positive patients. Overall study results and limits: For HPV16-positive patients, expanding HPV-responsive T cells associated with longer recurrence-free survival.

Sequenced by immunoSEQ multiplex PCR; TCRdb stores in-frame clones only, minus some. The sample lists over a thousand clones, roughly 83% occurring once. Trimming stripped 4 bases from V and 1 base from J, with 13 bases between. This CDR3 is built from 15 residues. Germline lookup yields CDR1 LGHNA and CDR2 YNFKEQ. Over chemoradiotherapy, repertoires were sampled more than once. J is TRBJ1-1 and V is TRBV4-2; D is undetermined. The material sequenced was tumor tissue, taken from a patient who underwent chemoradiotherapy. The sequence was obtained from a human donor with HPV-associated anogenital cancer. The CDR3 spells CASSPLSTQNTEAFF. In DNA form, the CDR3 reads TGTGCCAGCAGCCCCTTATCAACACAGAACACTGAAGCTTTCTTT.